Below, one TCR beta chain is given with its context. CDR1 SGHNT and CDR2 YYREEE come from the germline V gene (reference sequence). V lost 3 bases and J lost 6, with 12 bases in between. The CDR3 has 14 amino acids. The data derive from a study of blood T cell repertoires in COVID-19. On the study more broadly: There were acute and convalescent COVID-19 samples, and they came from the United States, Italy and Spain. T cells, B-cell-depleted T cells, or PBMCs supplied cDNA or gDNA.

In the authors' methods: Amplification of reference gene primers provided the estimated nucleated cell counts. Only in-frame clones appear in the TCRdb table, and some are missing; sequencing was by immunoSEQ multiplex PCR. Clonal size and the V and J genes are those of that table, whereas D and trimming came from the DNA. The table lists around 250,000 clones, around four fifths of them singletons. The chain uses TRBV5-4 and TRBJ2-2; D is perhaps TRBD1 (5 bases). Sequencing input: peripheral blood. The TCR was taken from a man in his 60s who had recovered from COVID-19. CDR3 nucleotide sequence: TGTGCCAGCAGCTGGGGCGCCGAACCCGGGGAGCTGTTTTTT. This gives the protein CASSWGAEPGELFF.